This note documents a single T cell receptor (beta chain) sequence. At one of its ends the junction is not consistent with the germline gene, which may arise from a read error. This entry comes from a study of blood T cells in healthy people across ages. PCR was performed a second time for roughly 7 to 12 cycles using a sample-barcoded 5' primer and a J-beta primer mix. MiXCR, run by TCRdb on the 5' RACE reads, gives a single entry per CDR3 protein. This sample yields 600,000 or so distinct CDR3 sequences, of which about 28% are seen a single time; 15% to 18% belongs to the top ten. The CDR3 is made up of 14 amino acids. Germline V gene lookup returns CDR1 SGHTA and CDR2 FQGNSA.

V and J are TRBV7-2 and TRBJ2-5, with D tentatively TRBD1 or TRBD2 (6 bases each). This TCR was sampled from a woman of 80 years or more in good health. The sequenced sample was blood. CDR3 loop: CAGSLGGTSETQNF. For the CDR3, the DNA is TGTGCCGGCAGCTTAGGGGGGACCTCGGAGACCCAGAACTTC.